The rows below give T cell receptor beta chains drawn from one sample of a study of response to subunit inactivated influenza vaccine. TCRdb independently ran MiXCR on the RT-PCR reads; one entry per CDR3 protein. The repertoire holds hundreds of thousands of distinct CDR3 sequences, 14% seen once, with around 7.6% in the top ten. The starting material was PBMCs from blood, obtained about 14 days before vaccination. The origin of the receptors is a man in his fifties or sixties who received an inactivated influenza vaccine. CDR3s include the opening cysteine and the closing phenylalanine or tryptophan. A D gene is named only where the DNA matches it firmly. Part of the rows lack a size; the others show once, few, many or a class for expanded clones.

d_call	v_call	clone_size	j_call	cdr3_aa	cdr3_nt
-	TRBV28	many	TRBJ1-4	CASSSPDGATNEKLFF	TGTGCCAGCAGTTCCCCGGACGGTGCAACTAATGAAAAACTGTTTTTT
TRBD2	TRBV28	-	TRBJ2-1	CATLGTSGSPHAVYNEQFF	TGTGCCACCTTAGGGACTAGCGGGAGCCCACACGCGGTGTACAATGAGCAGTTCTTC
TRBD1	TRBV5-1	-	TRBJ2-7	CASTPTPGQGGYEQYF	TGCGCCAGCACCCCTACCCCGGGACAGGGGGGCTACGAGCAGTACTTC
-	TRBV20-1	-	TRBJ2-4	CSATDWGLENIQYF	TGCAGTGCCACAGACTGGGGGCTAGAAAACATTCAGTACTTC
-	TRBV5-1	many	TRBJ2-3	CASRVTTDTQYF	TGCGCCAGCAGAGTCACTACGGATACGCAGTATTTT
TRBD2	TRBV9	many	TRBJ2-1	CASSIGASGRNEQFF	TGTGCCAGCAGCATAGGGGCTAGCGGGAGAAATGAGCAGTTCTTC
-	TRBV18	many	TRBJ2-1	CASSYGYNEQFF	TGTGCCAGCTCATACGGTTACAATGAGCAGTTCTTC
-	TRBV20-1	-	TRBJ2-5	CSARDGRQGWSETQYF	TGCAGTGCTAGAGATGGCCGGCAGGGGTGGTCAGAGACCCAGTACTTC
TRBD1	TRBV20-1	-	TRBJ2-7	CSASPPGQGSYEQYF	TGCAGTGCTAGCCCCCCCGGACAGGGCTCCTACGAGCAGTACTTC
-	TRBV13	many	TRBJ1-3	CASSLGTFGNTIYF	TGTGCCAGCAGCTTAGGGACATTCGGAAACACCATATATTTT
TRBD2	TRBV5-5	few	TRBJ2-1	CASSLVSGRAAWFNEQFF	TGTGCCAGCAGCTTGGTTAGCGGGAGGGCCGCATGGTTCAATGAGCAGTTCTTC
-	TRBV20-1	few	TRBJ1-2	CSATPTGSWSYGYTF	TGCAGTGCTACACCGACAGGTAGCTGGTCCTATGGCTACACCTTC
TRBD1	TRBV5-1	few	TRBJ1-1	CASSSTGAALNTEAFF	TGCGCCAGCAGCTCGACAGGGGCCGCCCTTAACACTGAAGCTTTCTTT
-	TRBV29-1	-	TRBJ2-5	CSVAHRQETQYF	TGCAGCGTTGCCCACAGACAAGAGACCCAGTACTTC
-	TRBV7-3	few	TRBJ1-1	CASSIESVTVNTEAFF	TGTGCCAGCAGCATAGAGAGCGTCACAGTGAACACTGAAGCTTTCTTT
TRBD1	TRBV15	few	TRBJ2-7	CATSREQGAGEQYF	TGTGCCACCAGCAGAGAGCAGGGGGCGGGCGAGCAGTACTTC
TRBD2	TRBV5-1	few	TRBJ2-5	CASSLRDYGQETQYF	TGCGCCAGCAGCTTGCGGGACTACGGCCAAGAGACCCAGTACTTC
-	TRBV14	-	TRBJ2-5	CASSQRTLNYPQETQYF	TGTGCCAGCAGCCAACGGACACTCAACTATCCGCAAGAGACCCAGTACTTC
TRBD2	TRBV7-9	few	TRBJ2-2	CARHPPTAGASGELFF	TGTGCCAGGCATCCCCCCACCGCGGGAGCCAGCGGGGAGCTGTTTTTT
-	TRBV4-2	-	TRBJ2-7	CASSQDYLPNYEQYF	TGTGCCAGCAGCCAAGACTACTTACCAAATTACGAGCAGTACTTC
-	TRBV7-4	many	TRBJ2-7	CASSPRGLLRREQYF	TGTGCCAGCAGCCCGAGGGGACTCTTACGCAGGGAGCAGTACTTC
-	TRBV12-3/TRBV12-4	-	TRBJ2-7	CASSRPEQYF	TGTGCCAGCAGTCGCCCGGAGCAGTACTTC
TRBD2	TRBV6-5	many	TRBJ2-7	CASSYTQLARGYEQYF	TGTGCCAGCAGTTACACCCAACTAGCGAGAGGTTACGAGCAGTACTTC
-	TRBV12-3/TRBV12-4	many	TRBJ2-7	CASSPPGGRAYEQYF	TGTGCCAGCAGTCCTCCTGGGGGTAGGGCCTACGAGCAGTACTTC
TRBD2	TRBV3-1	-	TRBJ2-4	CASSQPGLAAPGDIQYF	TGTGCCAGCAGCCAACCCGGACTAGCGGCTCCTGGGGACATTCAGTACTTC
TRBD2	TRBV12-3/TRBV12-4	-	TRBJ2-3	CASSYSGSGDTQYF	TGTGCCAGCAGTTATAGCGGGAGTGGAGATACGCAGTATTTT
-	TRBV6-5	few	TRBJ2-7	CASVYEQYF	TGTGCCAGTGTATACGAGCAGTACTTC
-	TRBV19	-	TRBJ2-2	CASSRRAGELFF	TGTGCCAGTAGTAGGCGAGCGGGGGAGCTGTTTTTT
TRBD2	TRBV10-3	-	TRBJ2-1	CAISEIGSGRYNEQFF	TGTGCCATCAGTGAAATAGGTAGCGGGAGGTACAATGAGCAGTTCTTC
-	TRBV20-1	few	TRBJ2-2	CSARDWRGAGTGELFF	TGCAGTGCTAGAGATTGGAGGGGCGCAGGTACCGGGGAGCTGTTTTTT
TRBD1	TRBV6-1	-	TRBJ2-3	CASCPRTGGWTDTQYF	TGTGCCAGCTGCCCCCGGACAGGGGGCTGGACAGATACGCAGTATTTT
TRBD1	TRBV20-1	many	TRBJ2-1	CSASVGTGGAGQFF	TGCAGTGCTAGTGTGGGGACAGGGGGCGCCGGGCAGTTCTTC
-	TRBV27	few	TRBJ1-2	CASSLKGSYGYTF	TGTGCCAGCAGTTTAAAAGGAAGCTATGGCTACACCTTC
-	TRBV29-1	few	TRBJ2-3	CSVGLGITDTQYF	TGCAGCGTTGGGTTGGGGATCACAGATACGCAGTATTTT
TRBD1	TRBV11-2	-	TRBJ2-5	CASSALQGTQETQYF	TGTGCCAGCAGCGCATTACAGGGGACCCAAGAGACCCAGTACTTC
-	TRBV30	-	TRBJ1-4	CAWSYGGVGEKLFF	TGTGCCTGGAGTTACGGGGGCGTCGGTGAAAAACTGTTTTTT
-	TRBV5-1	-	TRBJ2-3	CASSSTRSRAPDTQYF	TGCGCCAGCAGCTCCACCAGGAGTCGGGCCCCAGATACGCAGTATTTT
-	TRBV12-3/TRBV12-4	-	TRBJ2-5	CASSSTQGLAETQYF	TGTGCCAGCAGTTCAACACAGGGTTTAGCAGAGACCCAGTACTTC
-	TRBV4-2	-	TRBJ1-5	CASSQEPEFNQPQHF	TGTGCCAGCAGCCAAGAACCGGAGTTCAATCAGCCCCAGCATTTT